The 8 T cell receptor beta chains below all came from one sample that was sequenced in a study of cytomegalovirus exposure and HLA in healthy donors. The study ran its PCR with 60 Vbeta and 13 Jbeta primers. The repertoire was sequenced with immunoSEQ multiplex PCR; TCRdb's copy has only in-frame clones and lacks some. Here the sample table reports some 40,000 clones. Sequenced: PBMCs. These receptors came from a human donor in good health.

The rearrangement links TRBV30 to TRBJ1-5; no firm D call. The CDR3 sequence is 13 residues long. V was cut by 2 bases and J by 4 bases, with 9 bases left in between. Germline V gene sequence: CDR1 GTSNPN, CDR2 SVGIG (reference sequence). The CDR3 spells CAWSSGDNQPQHF. The CDR3 nucleotides are TGTGCCTGGAGTAGCGGAGATAATCAGCCCCAGCATTTT. Full variable domain (remainder filled in from reference TRBV30 and TRBJ1-5): SQTIHQWPATLVQPVGSPLSLECTVEGTSNPNLYWYRQAAGRGLQLLFYSVGIGQISSEVPQNLSASRPQDRQFILSSKKLLLSDSGFYLCAWSSGDNQPQHFGDGTRLSIL.

This rearrangement joins TRBV5-6 to TRBJ2-3, with 7 bases that match TRBD2. Germline trimming cut 6 bases from V and 4 bases from J; bases unmatched to any gene: 11. Germline assignment: CDR1 SGHDT and CDR2 YYEEEE. The CDR3 totals 15 residues. The CDR3 nucleotides are TGTGCCAGCACTACTTGGGGGGGAGCCGCAGATACGCAGTATTTT. This translates into CASTTWGGAADTQYF.

The rearrangement joins TRBV27 to TRBJ1-5; D is undetermined. This CDR3 region has 14 residues. CDR1 is MNHEY and CDR2 is SMNVEV in the germline V gene (reference sequence). V lost 6 bases to trimming and J lost 5 bases, with 14 bases between them. The CDR3 sequence is CASRPLGGHQPQHF. The CDR3 region has the DNA TGTGCCAGCAGACCCCTGGGAGGTCATCAGCCCCAGCATTTT.

J is TRBJ1-4 and V is TRBV7-6; no definite D call. The CDR3 contains 11 residues. With 4 bases removed from V and 7 bases from J, the gap between germline ends came to 4 bases. Germline-derived CDR1 and CDR2 are SGHVS and FNYEAQ. CDR3: CASSSGEKLFF. The DNA of the CDR3 is TGTGCCAGCAGCTCGGGTGAAAAACTGTTTTTT.

The chain employs TRBV15 and TRBJ1-2, with 10 nucleotides matching TRBD1. Germline trimming cut 6 bases from V and 3 bases from J; bases unmatched to any gene: 10. Per germline, CDR1 LNHNV and CDR2 YYDKDF (reference sequence). The CDR3 length is 16 residues. Here the CDR3 DNA reads TGTGCCACCAGTCCGGACAGGGGGAGGTCATACTATGGCTACACCTTC. This encodes CATSPDRGRSYYGYTF. Supplemented by reference TRBV15 and TRBJ1-2, the full variable domain reads DAMVIQNPRYQVTQFGKPVTLSCSQTLNHNVMYWYQQKSSQAPKLLFHYYDKDFNNEADTPDNFQSRRPNTSFCFLDIRSPGLGDTAMYLCATSPDRGRSYYGYTFGSGTRLTVV.

V usage is TRBV5-8 and J usage is TRBJ1-2; D not resolved. CDR3 size: 16 residues. The germline CDR1 and CDR2 sequences are SGHTS and YDEGEE. Deletions cut 2 bases from V and 8 bases from J, with 22 bases between. CDR3 residues: CASSLGPEPRGEGYTF. CDR3 bases: TGTGCCAGCAGCTTAGGCCCGGAGCCCCGAGGTGAGGGCTACACCTTC.

The chain uses TRBV6-6 and TRBJ1-6; unclear D gene. CDR1 is MNHNY, CDR2 SVGAGI, per germline (reference sequence). V lost 0 bases to trimming and J lost 10 bases, with 13 bases between them. The CDR3 spans 15 residues. The CDR3 region has the DNA TGTGCCAGCAGTTACTCGAGCAAAGGGAGGTCACCCCTCCACTTT. Amino acids: CASSYSSKGRSPLHF.

With regard to this clone: Other DNA sequences in the sample encode the same CDR3. The chain couples TRBV29-1 to TRBJ1-1, with D unresolved. The V end lost 8 bases, the J end lost 2 bases, and 15 bases lay between the germline ends. CDR1 is SQVTM, CDR2 ANQGSEA, per germline. The CDR3 has 13 amino acids. In DNA form, the CDR3 reads TGCAGCCCCGGGAGCCCAGGAAACACTGAAGCTTTCTTT. This codes for CSPGSPGNTEAFF.